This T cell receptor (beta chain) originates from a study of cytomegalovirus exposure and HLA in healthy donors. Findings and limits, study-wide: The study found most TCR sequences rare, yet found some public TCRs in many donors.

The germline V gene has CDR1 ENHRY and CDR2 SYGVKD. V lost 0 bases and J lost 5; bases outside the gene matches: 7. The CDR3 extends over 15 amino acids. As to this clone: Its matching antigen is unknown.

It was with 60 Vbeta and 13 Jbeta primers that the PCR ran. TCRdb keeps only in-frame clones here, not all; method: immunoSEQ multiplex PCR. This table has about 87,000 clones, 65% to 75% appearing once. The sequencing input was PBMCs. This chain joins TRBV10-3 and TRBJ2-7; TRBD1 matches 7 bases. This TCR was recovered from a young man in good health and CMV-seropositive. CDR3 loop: CAISESRQGGDEQYF. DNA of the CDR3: TGTGCCATCAGTGAGTCGAGACAGGGCGGCGACGAGCAGTACTTC.